This T cell receptor (beta chain) was found in a study of CD8 T cells in ankylosing spondylitis. Comment on this clonotype: No antigen is known for it.

Study observations and caveats: In ankylosing spondylitis patients, matched synovial fluid reportedly showed significant enrichment of disease-linked clones.

TCR beta libraries were made by quantitative 5'-RACE with molecular barcodes. In TCRdb, the 5' RACE reads were re-called with MiXCR into one record per CDR3 protein. The sample lists some 87,000 distinct CDR3 sequences, more than 25% occurring once. The ends were cut back, 4 bases at V and 5 bases at J, with 15 bases in the middle. The CDR3 spans 15 residues. Looked up from germline, CDR1 is SGDLS and CDR2 is YYNGEE. Sequenced: blood, either unsorted or a sorted T cell fraction (not recorded which). This chain connects TRBV9 to TRBJ1-4; D unresolved. This clonotype was obtained from a male donor with ankylosing spondylitis or in good health (not recorded which). CDR3 sequence reads: CASSLGSSPNEKLFF. The DNA of the CDR3 is TGTGCCAGCAGCCTAGGGTCGTCCCCCAATGAAAAACTGTTTTTT.